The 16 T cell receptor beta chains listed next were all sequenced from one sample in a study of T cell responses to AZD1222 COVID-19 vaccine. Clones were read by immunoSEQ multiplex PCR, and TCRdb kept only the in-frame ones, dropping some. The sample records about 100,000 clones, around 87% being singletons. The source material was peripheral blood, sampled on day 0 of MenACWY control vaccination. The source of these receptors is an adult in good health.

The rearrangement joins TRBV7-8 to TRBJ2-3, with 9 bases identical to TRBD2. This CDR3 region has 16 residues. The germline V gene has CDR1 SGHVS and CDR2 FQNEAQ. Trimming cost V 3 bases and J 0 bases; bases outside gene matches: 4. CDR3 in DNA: TGTGCCAGCAGCTTGAGCGGGGGGCGGAGCACAGATACGCAGTATTTT. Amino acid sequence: CASSLSGGRSTDTQYF.

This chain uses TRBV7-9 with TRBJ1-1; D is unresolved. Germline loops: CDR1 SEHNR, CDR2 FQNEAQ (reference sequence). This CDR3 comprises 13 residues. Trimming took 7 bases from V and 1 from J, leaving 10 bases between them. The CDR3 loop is CASNMKENTEAFF. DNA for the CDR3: TGTGCCAGCAACATGAAGGAGAACACTGAAGCTTTCTTT.

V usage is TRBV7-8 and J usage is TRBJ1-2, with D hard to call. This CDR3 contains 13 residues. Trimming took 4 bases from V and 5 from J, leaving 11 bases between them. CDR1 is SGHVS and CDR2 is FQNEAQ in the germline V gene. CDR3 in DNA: TGTGCCAGCAGCTCGGTCGGTGAATATGGCTACACCTTC. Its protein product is CASSSVGEYGYTF.

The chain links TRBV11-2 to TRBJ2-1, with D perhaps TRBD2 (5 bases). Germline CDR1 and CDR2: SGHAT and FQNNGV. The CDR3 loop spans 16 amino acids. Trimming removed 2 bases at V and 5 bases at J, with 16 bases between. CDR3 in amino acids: CASSLRGGQVDNEQFF. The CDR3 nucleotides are TGTGCCAGCAGCTTACGGGGTGGGCAGGTAGACAATGAGCAGTTCTTC.

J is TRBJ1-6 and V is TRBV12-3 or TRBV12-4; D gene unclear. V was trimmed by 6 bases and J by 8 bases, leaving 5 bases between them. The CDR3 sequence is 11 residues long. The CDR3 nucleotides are TGTGCCAGCAGCTTTTATTCACCCCTCCACTTT. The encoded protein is CASSFYSPLHF.

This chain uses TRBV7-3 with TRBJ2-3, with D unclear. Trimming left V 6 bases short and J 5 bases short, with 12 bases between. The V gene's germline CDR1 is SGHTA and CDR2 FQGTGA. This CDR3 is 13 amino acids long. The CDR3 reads CASSRQPRDTQYF. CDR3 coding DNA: TGTGCCAGCAGTCGTCAACCAAGAGATACGCAGTATTTT.

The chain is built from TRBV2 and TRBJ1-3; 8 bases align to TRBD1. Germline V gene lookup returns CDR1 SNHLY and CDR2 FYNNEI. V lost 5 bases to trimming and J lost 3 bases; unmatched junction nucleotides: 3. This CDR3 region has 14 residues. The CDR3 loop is CASSPTGVGNTIYF. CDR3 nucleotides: TGTGCCAGCAGTCCGACAGGGGTTGGAAACACCATATATTTT. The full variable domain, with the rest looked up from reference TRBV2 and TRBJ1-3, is EPEVTQTPSHQVTQMGQEVILRCVPISNHLYFYWYRQILGQKVEFLVSFYNNEISEKSEIFDDQFSVERPDGSNFTLKIRSTKLEDSAMYFCASSPTGVGNTIYFGEGSWLTVV.

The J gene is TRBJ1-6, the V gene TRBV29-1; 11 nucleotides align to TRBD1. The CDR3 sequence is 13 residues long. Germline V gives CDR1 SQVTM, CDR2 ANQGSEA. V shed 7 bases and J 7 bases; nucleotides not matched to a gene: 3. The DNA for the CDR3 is TGCAGCGCTGGGACAGGGGGGAATTCACCCCTCCACTTT. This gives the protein CSAGTGGNSPLHF.

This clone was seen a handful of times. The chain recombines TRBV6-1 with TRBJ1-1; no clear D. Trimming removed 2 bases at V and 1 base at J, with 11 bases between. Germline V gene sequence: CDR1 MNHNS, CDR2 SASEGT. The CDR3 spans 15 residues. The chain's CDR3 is CASSEMIQTNTEAFF. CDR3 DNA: TGTGCCAGCAGTGAAATGATCCAGACGAACACTGAAGCTTTCTTT.

CDR3 bases: TGCAGCGTTGAAGAGACCCAGTACTTC. It codes for CSVEETQYF. The chain recombines TRBV29-1 with TRBJ2-5; no clear D. Germline V gives CDR1 SQVTM, CDR2 ANQGSEA. The CDR3 runs 9 residues. The V end was cut by 0 bases, the J end by 7 bases, with 0 bases between. Full variable domain (missing parts from reference TRBV29-1 and TRBJ2-5): SAVISQKPSRDICQRGTSLTIQCQVDSQVTMMFWYRQQPGQSLTLIATANQGSEATYESGFVIDKFPISRPNLTFSTLTVSNMSPEDSSIYLCSVEETQYFGPGTRLLVL.

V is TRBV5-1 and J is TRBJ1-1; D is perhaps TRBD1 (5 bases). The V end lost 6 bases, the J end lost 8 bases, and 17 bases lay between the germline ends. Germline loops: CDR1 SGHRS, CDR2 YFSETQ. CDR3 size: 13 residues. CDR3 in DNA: TGCGCCAGCAAATGGAGGGGAAGCACGGAAGCTTTCTTT. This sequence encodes CASKWRGSTEAFF.

CDR3 in DNA: TGTGCCAGCAGCGCCTGGGACAGGGATGGCGGGGAGCTGTTTTTT. Its protein product is CASSAWDRDGGELFF. This chain links TRBV4-2 with TRBJ2-2, with 9 nucleotides matching TRBD1. The trim removed 5 bases at V and 7 bases at J, leaving 8 bases unmatched. Germline V gives CDR1 LGHNA, CDR2 YNFKEQ. The CDR3 contains 15 residues.

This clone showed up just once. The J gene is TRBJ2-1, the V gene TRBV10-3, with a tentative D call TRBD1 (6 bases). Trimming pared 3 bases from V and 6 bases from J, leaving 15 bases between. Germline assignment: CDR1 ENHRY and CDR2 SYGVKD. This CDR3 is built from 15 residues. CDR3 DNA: TGTGCCATCAGTGAAAGGCAGGGGAGTAGCAATGAGCAGTTCTTC. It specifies CAISERQGSSNEQFF.

For the CDR3, the DNA is TGTGCCAGCAGGAGGGACAGGGGGCCAGTCGACACTGAAGCTTTCTTT. Translation gives CASRRDRGPVDTEAFF. V gene TRBV25-1 combines with J gene TRBJ1-1; TRBD1 aligns across 12 bases. Germline CDR1 reads MGHDK; CDR2 reads SYGVNS. The CDR3 has 16 residues. The trim removed 6 bases at V and 3 bases at J, leaving 8 bases unmatched.

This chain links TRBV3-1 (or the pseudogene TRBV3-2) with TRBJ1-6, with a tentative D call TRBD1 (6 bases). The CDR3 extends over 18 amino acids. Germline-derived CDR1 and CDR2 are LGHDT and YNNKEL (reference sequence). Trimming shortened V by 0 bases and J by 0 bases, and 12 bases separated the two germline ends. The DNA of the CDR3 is TGTGCCAGCAGCCAAGATCCCACAGGGAGCTCCTATAATTCACCCCTCCACTTT. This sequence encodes CASSQDPTGSSYNSPLHF.

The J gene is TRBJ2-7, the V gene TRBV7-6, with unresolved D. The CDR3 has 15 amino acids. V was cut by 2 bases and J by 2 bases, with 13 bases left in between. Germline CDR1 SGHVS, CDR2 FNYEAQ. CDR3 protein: CASSLRPGPTYEQYF. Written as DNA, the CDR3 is TGTGCCAGCAGCTTACGCCCAGGACCCACCTACGAGCAGTACTTC.